The rows below give T cell receptor beta chains drawn from one sample of a study of response to subunit inactivated influenza vaccine. MiXCR was run by TCRdb on the RT-PCR reads, yielding one entry per CDR3 protein. The repertoire consists of about 570,000 distinct CDR3 sequences, with over 9% occurring once and the leading ten covering approximately 11%. The same sample was also studied in work on T cells expressing NK-cell markers.

The sequenced sample was PBMCs from blood, obtained on the day of vaccination. The receptor set was obtained from a man over 45 who received an inactivated influenza vaccine. The CDR3 runs from the conserved cysteine through the conserved F or W. Fields, in order: J gene, V gene, D gene, clone size, CDR3 protein, CDR3 DNA. The D gene is left open where the match is weak. Some rows have no size entry. The others give once, few or many, or a class for an expanded clone.

J: TRBJ2-2; V: TRBV12-3/TRBV12-4; D: NA; size: NA; CDR3: CASSFRPPGELFF; DNA: TGTGCCAGCAGTTTCCGGCCCCCCGGGGAGCTGTTTTTT
J: TRBJ2-7; V: TRBV28; D: NA; size: few; CDR3: CASSIGGGTGPEQYF; DNA: TGTGCCAGCAGCATCGGGGGGGGGACAGGTCCCGAGCAGTACTTC
J: TRBJ2-1; V: TRBV29-1; D: NA; size: few; CDR3: CSVEDRWRVGVVNEQFF; DNA: TGCAGCGTTGAAGATCGCTGGCGGGTCGGGGTAGTCAATGAGCAGTTCTTC
J: TRBJ2-1; V: TRBV11-2; D: NA; size: many; CDR3: CASSSIRRGAYNEQFF; DNA: TGTGCCAGCAGCTCGATTCGTCGGGGGGCTTACAATGAGCAGTTCTTC
J: TRBJ1-2; V: TRBV30; D: NA; size: few; CDR3: CAWSVPGNYYGYTF; DNA: TGTGCCTGGAGTGTACCGGGGAACTACTATGGCTACACCTTC
J: TRBJ2-7; V: TRBV27; D: TRBD2; size: NA; CDR3: CASSSGTPTYEQYF; DNA: TGTGCCAGCAGTAGCGGGACCCCGACCTACGAGCAGTACTTC
J: TRBJ2-1; V: TRBV7-9; D: NA; size: NA; CDR3: CASSLGTVEQFF; DNA: TGTGCCAGCAGCTTAGGGACAGTCGAGCAGTTCTTC
J: TRBJ1-6; V: TRBV12-3/TRBV12-4; D: NA; size: few; CDR3: CASREGYNSPLHF; DNA: TGTGCCAGCAGGGAGGGGTATAATTCACCCCTCCACTTT
J: TRBJ2-1; V: TRBV5-1; D: NA; size: few; CDR3: CASSLVQDREQFF; DNA: TGCGCCAGCAGCTTGGTTCAAGACCGTGAGCAGTTCTTC
J: TRBJ2-3; V: TRBV18; D: TRBD2; size: few; CDR3: CASSPRAGPSTDTQYF; DNA: TGTGCCAGCTCACCTCGAGCGGGACCTAGCACAGATACGCAGTATTTT
J: TRBJ1-5; V: TRBV2; D: NA; size: NA; CDR3: CASRIGQAANQPQHF; DNA: TGTGCCAGCAGGATCGGACAAGCCGCCAATCAGCCCCAGCATTTT
J: TRBJ2-7; V: TRBV20-1; D: NA; size: few; CDR3: CSARVRGYEQYF; DNA: TGCAGTGCTAGAGTCAGGGGCTACGAGCAGTACTTC
J: TRBJ1-5; V: TRBV7-8; D: NA; size: few; CDR3: CASSLWGGHGQPQHF; DNA: TGTGCCAGCAGCTTGTGGGGGGGGCACGGTCAGCCCCAGCATTTT
J: TRBJ2-7; V: TRBV20-1; D: NA; size: few; CDR3: CSARDGVSYEQYF; DNA: TGCAGTGCTAGAGATGGGGTTTCCTACGAGCAGTACTTC
J: TRBJ2-2; V: TRBV4-3; D: TRBD1; size: NA; CDR3: CASSQAGQGSSTGELFF; DNA: TGCGCCAGCAGCCAAGCGGGACAGGGATCGAGCACCGGGGAGCTGTTTTTT
J: TRBJ2-1; V: TRBV20-1; D: TRBD2; size: NA; CDR3: CSAPLAGLYNEQFF; DNA: TGCAGTGCTCCCCTAGCGGGACTTTACAATGAGCAGTTCTTC
J: TRBJ2-1; V: TRBV12-3/TRBV12-4; D: NA; size: many; CDR3: CASRPQDSSYNEQFF; DNA: TGTGCCAGCAGGCCACAGGACAGCTCCTACAATGAGCAGTTCTTC
J: TRBJ2-5; V: TRBV9; D: NA; size: many; CDR3: CASSVGTLGETQYF; DNA: TGTGCCAGCAGCGTCGGGACCCTCGGCGAGACCCAGTACTTC
J: TRBJ1-4; V: TRBV18; D: TRBD1; size: few; CDR3: CASSAGTGPSDEKLFF; DNA: TGTGCCAGCTCAGCCGGGACAGGACCGTCAGATGAAAAACTGTTTTTT
J: TRBJ2-1; V: TRBV12-3/TRBV12-4; D: NA; size: NA; CDR3: CASTLPGTYNEQFF; DNA: TGTGCCAGCACCTTACCCGGGACTTACAATGAGCAGTTCTTC
J: TRBJ2-4; V: TRBV27; D: TRBD1; size: few; CDR3: CASSLASTGVQYF; DNA: TGTGCCAGCAGTTTAGCCTCGACAGGGGTTCAGTACTTC
J: TRBJ2-5; V: TRBV27; D: NA; size: few; CDR3: CASSESVAGETQYF; DNA: TGTGCCAGCAGTGAAAGTGTGGCAGGAGAGACCCAGTACTTC
J: TRBJ1-1; V: TRBV18; D: NA; size: NA; CDR3: CASSRLGEAEAFF; DNA: TGTGCCAGCTCACGCTTGGGGGAGGCTGAAGCTTTCTTT
J: TRBJ2-1; V: TRBV24-1; D: NA; size: few; CDR3: CATSDPKERMATTYNEQFF; DNA: TGTGCCACCAGTGATCCCAAAGAGCGCATGGCAACCACCTACAATGAGCAGTTCTTC
J: TRBJ2-1; V: TRBV28; D: TRBD2; size: NA; CDR3: CASSLLGLAGGGYNEQFF; DNA: TGTGCCAGCAGTTTACTGGGACTAGCGGGGGGAGGCTACAATGAGCAGTTCTTC
J: TRBJ2-1; V: TRBV29-1; D: NA; size: NA; CDR3: CSVETWATYNEQFF; DNA: TGCAGCGTTGAAACTTGGGCAACCTACAATGAGCAGTTCTTC
J: TRBJ2-2; V: TRBV10-3; D: NA; size: few; CDR3: CATDRDGNTGELFF; DNA: TGTGCCACCGATAGAGACGGGAACACCGGGGAGCTGTTTTTT
J: TRBJ1-4; V: TRBV18; D: TRBD1; size: NA; CDR3: CASSLSGTANEKLFF; DNA: TGTGCCAGCTCACTCTCCGGGACAGCTAATGAAAAACTGTTTTTT
J: TRBJ2-2; V: TRBV7-2; D: NA; size: NA; CDR3: CASSLVGPYTGELFF; DNA: TGTGCCAGCAGCTTAGTCGGCCCTTACACCGGGGAGCTGTTTTTT
J: TRBJ2-3; V: TRBV5-5; D: NA; size: few; CDR3: CASSLVRGADTQYF; DNA: TGTGCCAGCAGCTTGGTTAGGGGCGCAGATACGCAGTATTTT
J: TRBJ2-4; V: TRBV18; D: TRBD2; size: NA; CDR3: CASSQEGSGSAKNIQYF; DNA: TGTGCCAGCTCACAAGAAGGTAGCGGGAGTGCCAAAAACATTCAGTACTTC
J: TRBJ2-7; V: TRBV9; D: NA; size: NA; CDR3: CASSVVTGGLTYEQYF; DNA: TGTGCCAGCAGCGTGGTTACGGGGGGCCTTACCTACGAGCAGTACTTC
J: TRBJ1-5; V: TRBV9; D: TRBD1; size: NA; CDR3: CASSGSGTGDQPQHF; DNA: TGTGCCAGCAGCGGGTCCGGGACAGGGGATCAGCCCCAGCATTTT
J: TRBJ2-7; V: TRBV6-5; D: TRBD1; size: NA; CDR3: CASSYDRGTGDPEQYF; DNA: TGTGCCAGCAGTTACGATAGAGGGACAGGGGATCCCGAGCAGTACTTC
J: TRBJ2-2; V: TRBV27; D: NA; size: few; CDR3: CASLPSGGGTGELFF; DNA: TGTGCCAGCCTCCCTTCCGGGGGAGGCACCGGGGAGCTGTTTTTT
J: TRBJ2-1; V: TRBV20-1; D: NA; size: NA; CDR3: CSARDGWLGANEQFF; DNA: TGCAGTGCTAGAGATGGGTGGCTAGGTGCGAATGAGCAGTTCTTC
J: TRBJ2-3; V: TRBV9; D: TRBD2; size: NA; CDR3: CASSVTSSGSTDTQYF; DNA: TGTGCCAGCAGCGTAACTTCTAGCGGTAGCACAGATACGCAGTATTTT
J: TRBJ1-4; V: TRBV4-2; D: NA; size: many; CDR3: CASSQDRATNEKLFF; DNA: TGTGCCAGCAGCCAAGATAGGGCTACTAATGAAAAACTGTTTTTT
J: TRBJ2-2; V: TRBV5-1; D: NA; size: few; CDR3: CASSLAINTGELFF; DNA: TGCGCCAGCAGCTTGGCCATCAACACCGGGGAGCTGTTTTTT
J: TRBJ2-1; V: TRBV28; D: NA; size: NA; CDR3: CASSLFGPPHPNEQFF; DNA: TGTGCCAGCAGTTTATTTGGGCCCCCACATCCCAATGAGCAGTTCTTC
J: TRBJ1-1; V: TRBV6-1; D: NA; size: NA; CDR3: CASKISQGLGRGAFF; DNA: TGTGCCAGCAAAATTTCACAGGGTTTAGGGAGGGGAGCTTTCTTT
J: TRBJ2-7; V: TRBV19; D: NA; size: many; CDR3: CASSILGRDYEQYF; DNA: TGTGCCAGTAGTATTTTGGGCAGGGACTACGAGCAGTACTTC
J: TRBJ1-5; V: TRBV28; D: NA; size: many; CDR3: CASSLPGGVKPQHF; DNA: TGTGCCAGCAGTCTCCCCGGGGGGGTAAAGCCCCAGCATTTT
J: TRBJ2-5; V: TRBV10-3; D: NA; size: NA; CDR3: CATSRTDLKETQYF; DNA: TGTGCCACGTCCCGGACCGACCTTAAAGAGACCCAGTACTTC
J: TRBJ1-5; V: TRBV6-1; D: TRBD1; size: NA; CDR3: CASSERTGGLQPQHF; DNA: TGTGCCAGCAGTGAGCGGACAGGGGGACTACAGCCCCAGCATTTT
J: TRBJ1-6; V: TRBV7-2; D: NA; size: NA; CDR3: CASSLERTENSPLHF; DNA: TGTGCCAGCAGCTTAGAGAGGACGGAGAATTCACCCCTCCACTTT
J: TRBJ1-4; V: TRBV4-3; D: NA; size: few; CDR3: CASSQDRQGKLFF; DNA: TGCGCCAGCAGCCAAGACCGCCAGGGAAAACTGTTTTTT
J: TRBJ2-6; V: TRBV18; D: NA; size: NA; CDR3: CASFVPGANVLTF; DNA: TGTGCCAGCTTCGTCCCTGGGGCCAACGTCCTGACTTTC
J: TRBJ2-1; V: TRBV29-1; D: TRBD1; size: NA; CDR3: CSVEAMTGANEQFF; DNA: TGCAGCGTTGAAGCTATGACAGGGGCCAATGAGCAGTTCTTC
J: TRBJ2-1; V: TRBV4-3; D: TRBD1; size: many; CDR3: CASSQGDSYNEQFF; DNA: TGCGCCAGCAGCCAAGGGGACAGCTACAATGAGCAGTTCTTC
J: TRBJ1-2; V: TRBV4-2; D: NA; size: NA; CDR3: CASSPYGTDYGYTF; DNA: TGTGCCAGCAGCCCCTACGGGACGGATTATGGCTACACCTTC
J: TRBJ2-7; V: TRBV28; D: NA; size: NA; CDR3: CASRSLRDTSYEQYF; DNA: TGTGCCAGCAGATCTCTACGGGACACTAGCTACGAGCAGTACTTC
J: TRBJ2-4; V: TRBV5-1; D: NA; size: few; CDR3: CASSFMDFYNIQYF; DNA: TGCGCCAGCAGCTTTATGGACTTTTATAACATTCAGTACTTC
J: TRBJ2-1; V: TRBV9; D: NA; size: few; CDR3: CASSSLRGLYNEQFF; DNA: TGTGCCAGCAGCTCACTCAGGGGCCTTTACAATGAGCAGTTCTTC
J: TRBJ2-7; V: TRBV7-6; D: NA; size: NA; CDR3: CASSLGAFREQYF; DNA: TGTGCCAGCAGCTTAGGTGCTTTTCGCGAGCAGTACTTC
J: TRBJ2-2; V: TRBV11-1; D: NA; size: few; CDR3: CASSLTLQGAGELFF; DNA: TGTGCCAGCAGCTTAACGCTACAGGGCGCCGGGGAGCTGTTTTTT
J: TRBJ2-3; V: TRBV24-1; D: TRBD2; size: NA; CDR3: CATRRGAEDTQYF; DNA: TGTGCCACCAGGCGGGGGGCCGAAGATACGCAGTATTTT